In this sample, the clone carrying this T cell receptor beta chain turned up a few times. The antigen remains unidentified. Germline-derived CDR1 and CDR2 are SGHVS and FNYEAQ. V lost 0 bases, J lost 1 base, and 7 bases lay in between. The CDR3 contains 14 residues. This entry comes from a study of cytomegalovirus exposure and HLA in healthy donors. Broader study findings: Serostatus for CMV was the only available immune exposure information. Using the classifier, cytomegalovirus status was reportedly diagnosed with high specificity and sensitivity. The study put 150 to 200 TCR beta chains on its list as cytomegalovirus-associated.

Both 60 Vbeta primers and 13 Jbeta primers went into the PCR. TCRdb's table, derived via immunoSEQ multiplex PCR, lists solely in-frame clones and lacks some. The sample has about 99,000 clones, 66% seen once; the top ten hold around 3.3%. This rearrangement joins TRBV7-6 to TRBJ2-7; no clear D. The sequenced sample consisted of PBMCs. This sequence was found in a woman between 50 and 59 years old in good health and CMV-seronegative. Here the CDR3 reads CASSLAYRSYEQYF. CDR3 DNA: TGTGCCAGCAGCTTAGCCTATAGATCCTACGAGCAGTACTTC. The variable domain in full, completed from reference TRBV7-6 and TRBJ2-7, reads GAGVSQSPRYKVTKRGQDVALRCDPISGHVSLYWYRQALGQGPEFLTYFNYEAQQDKSGLPNDRFSAERPEGSISTLTIQRTEQRDSAMYRCASSLAYRSYEQYFGPGTRLTVT.